This is a list of T cell receptor beta chains from one sample in a study of blood T cells in healthy people across ages. TCRdb redid the calling of the 5' RACE reads with MiXCR, one entry per CDR3 protein. The sample holds 630,000 or so distinct CDR3 sequences, 32% seen once. The sequenced sample was blood. These receptors were taken from a woman of 80 years or more in good health. Each CDR3 is given with its conserved first and last residue. A D gene is named only where the DNA matches it firmly. Size tells how often a clone was seen (once, few, many) or the class of an expanded clone, and some rows leave it out.

TRBV29-1	few	.	TRBJ1-1	CSVAGGLDTEAFF	TGCAGCGTTGCTGGGGGTCTGGACACTGAAGCTTTCTTT
TRBV9	.	.	TRBJ2-2	CASSVAKLGGYTGELFF	TGTGCCAGCAGCGTAGCCAAGCTGGGGGGTTACACCGGGGAGCTGTTTTTT
TRBV5-6	.	TRBD2	TRBJ2-1	CASSLVPGGGLVGNEQFF	TGTGCCAGCAGCTTGGTACCCGGAGGGGGACTAGTGGGGAATGAGCAGTTCTTC
TRBV12-3/TRBV12-4	.	TRBD1	TRBJ1-4	CASSSDRVGEKLFF	TGTGCCAGCAGTTCGGACAGGGTCGGTGAAAAACTGTTTTTT
TRBV10-3	many	TRBD2	TRBJ2-1	CAISERGGVGDEQFF	TGTGCCATCAGTGAGCGGGGGGGGGTAGGAGATGAGCAGTTCTTC
TRBV7-3	few	TRBD2	TRBJ2-5	CASSPAGREAQYF	TGTGCCAGCAGCCCCGCAGGTCGGGAGGCCCAGTACTTC
TRBV15	.	.	TRBJ2-5	CATSRQLTESQETQYF	TGTGCCACCAGCAGACAACTTACAGAAAGCCAAGAGACCCAGTACTTC
TRBV9	few	TRBD1	TRBJ1-2	CASSVGSQGEPNYGYTF	TGTGCCAGCAGCGTAGGGTCACAGGGGGAACCTAACTATGGCTACACCTTC
TRBV20-1	.	TRBD1	TRBJ1-5	CSASDRGQPQHF	TGCAGTGCTAGCGACAGGGGCCAGCCCCAGCATTTT
TRBV18	many	.	TRBJ1-1	CASSPPWGGSTEAFF	TGTGCCAGCTCACCACCGTGGGGCGGGAGCACTGAAGCTTTCTTT
TRBV20-1	.	TRBD1	TRBJ1-2	CSARDPGGTDGYTF	TGCAGTGCTAGAGATCCAGGGGGAACTGATGGCTACACCTTC
TRBV20-1	many	.	TRBJ2-5	CSARVQGRQETQYF	TGCAGTGCTAGAGTTCAGGGGAGGCAAGAGACCCAGTACTTC
TRBV2	.	.	TRBJ1-4	CASSSVRAEKRFF	TGTGCCAGCAGTAGCGTCCGAGCAGAAAAACGGTTTTTT
TRBV18	.	.	TRBJ2-5	CAGSPQGRGPGEQYF	TGTGCCGGCTCACCACAAGGACGGGGACCTGGGGAGCAGTACTTC
TRBV30	few	.	TRBJ1-1	CAWTGGPNTEAFF	TGTGCCTGGACCGGGGGCCCGAACACTGAAGCTTTCTTT
TRBV20-1	many	.	TRBJ2-1	CSARDSLANEQFF	TGCAGTGCTAGAGATTCACTAGCAAATGAGCAGTTCTTC
TRBV20-1	.	.	TRBJ1-6	CSALGGVDNSPLHF	TGCAGTGCTCTAGGGGGGGTTGATAATTCACCCCTCCACTTT
TRBV7-9	once	TRBD1	TRBJ2-7	CASSLFGQGASSYEQYF	TGTGCCAGCAGCTTATTCGGGCAGGGGGCGTCCTCCTACGAGCAGTACTTC
TRBV4-3	many	.	TRBJ1-4	CASSRGTSEKLFF	TGCGCCAGCAGCCGAGGGACTAGTGAAAAACTGTTTTTT
TRBV7-2	many	TRBD1	TRBJ1-4	CASSRRDRYEKLFF	TGTGCCAGCAGCCGCCGGGACAGATATGAAAAACTGTTTTTT
TRBV6-5	many	TRBD2	TRBJ2-7	CASSPTSGAFSYEQYF	TGTGCCAGCAGTCCTACTAGCGGGGCCTTCTCCTACGAGCAGTACTTC
TRBV4-1	few	.	TRBJ1-2	CASSHAAHETYGYTF	TGCGCCAGCAGCCACGCCGCTCACGAGACCTATGGCTACACCTTC
TRBV21-1	many	.	TRBJ2-3	CASSSLRGGLGDTQYF	TGTGCCAGCAGCAGTTTGCGGGGGGGCTTGGGAGATACGCAGTATTTT
TRBV29-1	many	.	TRBJ2-3	CSTVPGTDTQYF	TGCAGCACGGTCCCGGGCACAGATACGCAGTATTTT
TRBV5-6	.	TRBD1	TRBJ2-3	CASSTGQNTQYF	TGTGCCAGCAGCACGGGACAGAATACGCAGTATTTT
TRBV6-1	.	TRBD2	TRBJ2-3	CASSLRDLAGGMADTQYF	TGTGCCAGCAGTCTCCGGGACCTAGCGGGGGGGATGGCAGATACGCAGTATTTT
TRBV5-1	few	.	TRBJ1-1	CASSLAGGRSTEAFF	TGCGCCAGCAGCTTGGCCGGGGGTCGGAGCACTGAAGCTTTCTTT
TRBV7-2	many	.	TRBJ1-5	CASSLVAGGNQPQHF	TGTGCCAGCAGCTTAGTGGCAGGGGGCAATCAGCCCCAGCATTTT
TRBV29-1	.	.	TRBJ2-5	CSVYPPICNEQYF	TGCAGCGTTTATCCCCCGATTTGCAATGAGCAGTACTTC
TRBV5-1	many	.	TRBJ2-7	CASAGGPYEQYF	TGCGCCAGCGCCGGAGGTCCCTACGAGCAGTACTTC
TRBV6-2/TRBV6-3	.	.	TRBJ2-2	CASSPDGYTGELFF	TGTGCCAGCAGCCCGGACGGTTACACCGGGGAGCTGTTTTTT